These 7 T cell receptor beta chains were sequenced from one sample in a study of T cells after yellow fever vaccination. TCRdb re-analysed the 5' RACE reads in MiXCR, keeping a single row per CDR3 protein. Of hundreds of thousands of distinct CDR3 sequences in the sample, approximately 18% were seen once. The starting material was PBMCs, obtained before the yellow fever booster vaccination. All receptors come from a man aged 18 to 29 who received the YFV17D yellow fever vaccine.

CDR3 bases: TGTGCCAGCAGTGAAGCCCCGGGCCCCACAGATACGCAGTATTTT. It encodes CASSEAPGPTDTQYF. The chain employs TRBV6-1 and TRBJ2-3; D call uncertain. The CDR3 consists of 15 residues. CDR1 and CDR2 (germline): MNHNS, SASEGT. Trimming removed 0 bases at V and 2 bases at J, with 9 bases between.

The chain couples TRBV2 to TRBJ2-5; no clear D. V lost 8 bases, J lost 10 bases, and 20 bases lay in between. Germline V gene sequence: CDR1 SNHLY, CDR2 FYNNEI. The CDR3 totals 13 residues. In DNA form, the CDR3 reads TGTGCCAGCGGGGAACACGGGCAGAAGGGCCAGTACTTC. It is translated as CASGEHGQKGQYF.

This chain connects TRBV5-1 to TRBJ1-1, with D perhaps TRBD1 (6 bases). Trimming cost V 2 bases and J 7 bases, with 12 bases left between them. Germline assignment: CDR1 SGHRS and CDR2 YFSETQ. The CDR3 covers 13 residues. This CDR3 is CASSFPGEDEAFF. As DNA, the CDR3 is TGCGCCAGCAGCTTCCCAGGGGAAGATGAAGCTTTCTTT.

The genes are TRBV15 and TRBJ2-7; D call uncertain. The V end lost 1 base, the J end lost 2 bases, and 6 bases lay between the germline ends. This CDR3 is 13 amino acids long. CDR1 and CDR2 from the germline V gene are LNHNV and YYDKDF (reference sequence). The CDR3 DNA sequence: TGTGCCACCAGCAGAGGCCTAACCTACGAGCAGTACGTC. This encodes CATSRGLTYEQYV.

This chain joins TRBV20-1 and TRBJ1-5; TRBD1 is a possible D gene (6 bases). V gave up 4 bases and J gave up 4 bases, with 11 bases separating them. The CDR3 spans 13 residues. Germline V gene lookup returns CDR1 DFQATT and CDR2 SNEGSKA (reference sequence). This CDR3 reads CSATKQGNQPQHF. The DNA of the CDR3 is TGCAGTGCTACAAAACAGGGAAATCAGCCCCAGCATTTT.

A few counts support this clonotype. This chain joins TRBV6-2 or TRBV6-3 and TRBJ2-1, with no clear D. Per the germline V gene, CDR1 is MNHEY and CDR2 is SVGEGT. The CDR3 totals 16 residues. Trimming removed 3 bases from V and 4 bases from J, with 16 bases in between. This CDR3 is CASSYRLPTIYNEQFF. The CDR3 coding sequence is TGTGCCAGCAGTTATCGGCTACCGACCATATACAATGAGCAGTTCTTC.

A few counts support this clonotype. The rearrangement joins TRBV4-3 to TRBJ2-2; D not resolved. Germline V gene data show CDR1 as LGHNA and CDR2 as YSLEER. Trimming stripped 0 bases from V and 2 bases from J, with 7 bases between. The CDR3 sequence is 15 residues long. The CDR3 protein is CASSQESLNTGELFF. The CDR3 nucleotides are TGCGCCAGCAGCCAAGAATCTCTTAACACCGGGGAGCTGTTTTTT.